This note documents a single T cell receptor beta chain sequence. This sample is part of a study of T cell responses to AZD1222 COVID-19 vaccine. From germline, CDR1 is SGHTA and CDR2 FQGTGA. The CDR3 is 15 amino acids. Trimming cost V 5 bases and J 1 base; bases outside gene matches: 5. The protocol was immunoSEQ multiplex PCR, while the TCRdb copy is restricted to in-frame clones and leaves out a portion. The table has 200,000 or so clones, about nine tenths seen once. The sample consisted of peripheral blood, taken on day 0 of MenACWY control vaccination. V gene TRBV7-3 combines with J gene TRBJ2-3; 8 nucleotides match TRBD2. The sequence was obtained from an adult in good health. Here the CDR3 reads CASSQAGGGTDTQYF. The CDR3 DNA is TGTGCCAGCAGCCAGGCGGGGGGAGGCACAGATACGCAGTATTTT.